This T cell receptor (beta chain) comes out of a study of shared clonotypes between healthy human individuals. V lost 4 bases, J lost 3 bases, and 12 bases stayed unmatched. This CDR3 contains 17 residues. Per the germline V gene, CDR1 is KGHSH and CDR2 is LQKENI. Concerning this clone: Its antigen remains unknown.

Whole-study results and caveats: Clonotypes which were not shared had lower generation probabilities than clonotypes that all four donors shared. Larger estimated richness was generally seen in naive subsets than in memory subsets.

Each replicate PCR on the sorted subsets used about 0.2 ug DNA (around 30,000 T cell genomes). Sequencing was performed with immunoSEQ multiplex PCR; in TCRdb, only in-frame clones are kept and a portion is missing. The table records 2 million to 3 million clones, under 95% of them present only once. This TCR came from a man aged 18 to 30 in good health. Some clones in this sample may be carry-over from other donors' samples. The source material was naive CD4+ T cells from PBMCs. Sample subset: CD45RA+ positively selected. V and J are TRBV18 and TRBJ2-7; 10 bases map to TRBD1. CDR3 coding DNA: TGTGCCAGCTCACAGAGGACAGGGGGGATCCCCGGCTACGAGCAGTACTTC. Amino acids: CASSQRTGGIPGYEQYF.